A selection of T cell receptor beta chains follows, all from one sample in a study of blood T cell repertoires in COVID-19. TCRdb's table, derived via immunoSEQ multiplex PCR, lists solely in-frame clones and lacks some. The sample records 350,000 to 400,000 clones, about 90% being singletons. The sequencing sample was made of peripheral blood. The receptors were sampled from a woman aged 30 to 39 with COVID-19, enrolled during active disease. The CDR3 runs from the conserved cysteine through the conserved F or W. A D gene is named only where the DNA matches it firmly. Clone size is shown for a subset of rows, as once, few, many or a class of expanded clone.

D gene: .
clone size: .
CDR3 length: 14
V gene: TRBV11-3
J gene: TRBJ2-2
CDR3 DNA: TGTGCCAGCAGCCACGGGGGGCATACCGGGGAGCTGTTTTTT
CDR3 protein: CASSHGGHTGELFF

D gene: .
clone size: .
CDR3 length: 17
V gene: TRBV19
J gene: TRBJ1-5
CDR3 DNA: TGTGCCAGTAGTATAGCTTCCTATGGCAGGTCAAATCAGCCCCAGCATTTT
CDR3 protein: CASSIASYGRSNQPQHF

D gene: TRBD2
clone size: .
CDR3 length: 17
V gene: TRBV25-1
J gene: TRBJ2-2
CDR3 DNA: TGTGCCAGCAGTGCACGCCTTAGCGCCCAGCGGGGCGGGGAGCTGTTTTTT
CDR3 protein: CASSARLSAQRGGELFF

D gene: .
clone size: .
CDR3 length: 12
V gene: TRBV10-2
J gene: TRBJ1-1
CDR3 DNA: TGCGCCAGCAGTGCCGGGGGTACTGAAGCTTTCTTT
CDR3 protein: CASSAGGTEAFF

D gene: TRBD1
clone size: .
CDR3 length: 14
V gene: TRBV2
J gene: TRBJ1-2
CDR3 DNA: TGTGCCAGCAGCCTGGGACAGGGGCTGCATGGCTACACCTTC
CDR3 protein: CASSLGQGLHGYTF

D gene: .
clone size: .
CDR3 length: 14
V gene: TRBV30
J gene: TRBJ1-1
CDR3 DNA: TGTGCCTGGAGCCTTACAGGGAGGAACACTGAAGCTTTCTTT
CDR3 protein: CAWSLTGRNTEAFF

D gene: TRBD2
clone size: .
CDR3 length: 15
V gene: TRBV5-8
J gene: TRBJ2-3
CDR3 DNA: TGTGCCAGCAGCTCCAGCGGGAGGGCCACAGATACGCAGTATTTT
CDR3 protein: CASSSSGRATDTQYF

D gene: TRBD1
clone size: once
CDR3 length: 15
V gene: TRBV19
J gene: TRBJ2-3
CDR3 DNA: TGTGCCAGTAGTCGCCGGGACAGGGAAAGAGATACGCAGTATTTT
CDR3 protein: CASSRRDRERDTQYF

D gene: TRBD2
clone size: once
CDR3 length: 20
V gene: TRBV11-3
J gene: TRBJ2-1
CDR3 DNA: TGTGCCAGCAGCCCCCGCACGACTAGCGGGACTCCCTGGTCCTACAATGAGCAGTTCTTC
CDR3 protein: CASSPRTTSGTPWSYNEQFF

D gene: .
clone size: .
CDR3 length: 15
V gene: TRBV6-5
J gene: TRBJ2-5
CDR3 DNA: TGTGCCAGCAGCCGCGCTAGTTCCTCGTGGGAGACCCAGTACTTC
CDR3 protein: CASSRASSSWETQYF

D gene: TRBD1
clone size: .
CDR3 length: 16
V gene: TRBV28
J gene: TRBJ1-2
CDR3 DNA: TGTGCCAGCAATACCTTGGGACAGGGGGTTAACTATGGCTACACCTTC
CDR3 protein: CASNTLGQGVNYGYTF

D gene: TRBD1
clone size: .
CDR3 length: 14
V gene: TRBV29-1
J gene: TRBJ2-3
CDR3 DNA: TGCAGCTCCGGACAGGGAAGTGTCGGAGATACGCAGTATTTT
CDR3 protein: CSSGQGSVGDTQYF

D gene: TRBD1
clone size: .
CDR3 length: 16
V gene: TRBV27
J gene: TRBJ2-1
CDR3 DNA: TGTGCCAGCAGTTGGCGTCCCGGGACAGGGTACAATGAGCAGTTCTTC
CDR3 protein: CASSWRPGTGYNEQFF

D gene: TRBD1
clone size: .
CDR3 length: 13
V gene: TRBV7-2
J gene: TRBJ1-2
CDR3 DNA: TGTGCCAGCACACACAAGGGGGCGGGTAGCTACACCTTC
CDR3 protein: CASTHKGAGSYTF

D gene: .
clone size: .
CDR3 length: 14
V gene: TRBV5-1
J gene: TRBJ1-5
CDR3 DNA: TGCGCCAGCAGCTTGGTCGCAGGGGACCAGCCCCAGCATTTT
CDR3 protein: CASSLVAGDQPQHF

D gene: TRBD1
clone size: few
CDR3 length: 15
V gene: TRBV7-2
J gene: TRBJ1-2
CDR3 DNA: TGTGCCAGCAGCTTGACAGGGGGCGACGTATATGGCTACACCTTC
CDR3 protein: CASSLTGGDVYGYTF

D gene: TRBD2
clone size: .
CDR3 length: 16
V gene: TRBV19
J gene: TRBJ2-1
CDR3 DNA: TGTGCCAGTAGTAACGGACTAGCGGGAGCTATCAATGAGCAGTTCTTC
CDR3 protein: CASSNGLAGAINEQFF

D gene: .
clone size: .
CDR3 length: 13
V gene: TRBV29-1
J gene: TRBJ1-1
CDR3 DNA: TGCAGTATGCAGACCGGGGGAGAGACTGAAGCTTTCTTT
CDR3 protein: CSMQTGGETEAFF

D gene: .
clone size: once
CDR3 length: 16
V gene: TRBV5-1
J gene: TRBJ2-5
CDR3 DNA: TGCGCCAGCAGCTTACGTAACTATGGGTGGGAAGAGACCCAGTACTTC
CDR3 protein: CASSLRNYGWEETQYF

D gene: TRBD1
clone size: .
CDR3 length: 15
V gene: TRBV5-1
J gene: TRBJ1-6
CDR3 DNA: TGCGCCAGCAGCCGTGGACAGGGCGATAATTCACCCCTCCACTTT
CDR3 protein: CASSRGQGDNSPLHF

D gene: .
clone size: once
CDR3 length: 14
V gene: TRBV7-2
J gene: TRBJ1-2
CDR3 DNA: TGTGCCAGCAGCTTGGCTGGGCAGGACTATGGCTACACCTTC
CDR3 protein: CASSLAGQDYGYTF

D gene: .
clone size: once
CDR3 length: 15
V gene: TRBV7-8
J gene: TRBJ1-1
CDR3 DNA: TGTGCCAGCAGCCCTGACGGGTTCGCGAACACTGAAGCTTTCTTT
CDR3 protein: CASSPDGFANTEAFF